This T cell receptor beta chain was sequenced in a study of blood T cells in healthy people across ages. Germline assignment: CDR1 DFQATT and CDR2 SNEGSKA (reference sequence). The CDR3 spans 15 residues. V dropped 0 bases and J dropped 0 bases, with 6 bases sitting between them. Next came a second PCR, run for roughly 6 to 11 cycles, which used a sample-barcoded 5' primer along with a J-beta primer mix. MiXCR, run by TCRdb on the 5' RACE reads, gives a single entry per CDR3 protein. This repertoire shows some 1,500,000 distinct CDR3 sequences, roughly 43% found once; its top ten account for about 4%.

The sequenced sample consisted of blood. The clonotype originates from a woman in her late teens or twenties in good health. This sequence joins TRBV20-1 and TRBJ2-6; D call uncertain. CDR3 region: CSARDLNSGANVLTF. The CDR3 DNA reads TGCAGTGCTAGAGATCTGAACTCTGGGGCCAACGTCCTGACTTTC.